This T cell receptor beta chain was captured by sequencing in a study of T cell repertoires in cytomegalovirus infection. The study, taken as a whole, reports: HLA-C-restricted CMV clonotypes gave the most frequent clonotype in two of eight donors.

Using its own MiXCR run on the reads, TCRdb lists one record per CDR3 protein. The repertoire holds some 240,000 distinct CDR3 sequences, with approximately 15% as singletons. With respect to this clonotype: Its matching antigen is unknown.

Trimming shortened V by 2 bases and J by 3 bases, and 23 bases separated the two germline ends. The CDR3 has 18 residues. Germline values: CDR1 DFQATT, CDR2 SNEGSKA (reference sequence). The sequenced sample was CD8+ T cells from PBMCs. J is TRBJ1-5 and V is TRBV20-1; tentative D call: TRBD1 (6 bases). The clonotype originates from a human donor in good health (CMV status not recorded). Some clones in this sample may be carry-over from other donors' samples. CDR3 sequence reads: CSARNSMQGQGLNQPQHF. The CDR3 coding sequence is TGCAGTGCTAGAAACTCCATGCAGGGGCAGGGCCTCAATCAGCCCCAGCATTTT.